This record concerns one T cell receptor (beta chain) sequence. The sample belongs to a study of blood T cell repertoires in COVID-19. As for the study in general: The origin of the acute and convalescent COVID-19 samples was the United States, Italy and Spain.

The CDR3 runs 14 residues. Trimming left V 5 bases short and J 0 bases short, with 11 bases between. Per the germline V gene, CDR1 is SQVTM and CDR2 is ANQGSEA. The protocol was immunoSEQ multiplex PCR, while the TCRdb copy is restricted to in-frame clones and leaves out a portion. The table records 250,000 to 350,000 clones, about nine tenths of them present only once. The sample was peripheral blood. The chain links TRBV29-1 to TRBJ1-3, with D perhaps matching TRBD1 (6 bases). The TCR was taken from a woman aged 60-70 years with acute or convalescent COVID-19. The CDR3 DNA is TGCAGCGTTCTACAGGGTCACTCTGGAAACACCATATATTTT. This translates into CSVLQGHSGNTIYF.